What follows is one T cell receptor beta chain and its context. Original processing notes: Reference gene primers were amplified, and this amplification served to estimate nucleated cell counts. The table came from immunoSEQ multiplex PCR; TCRdb's copy has only in-frame clones and leaves some out. For V, J and clone size, that table is used; D and trimming come from the DNA. The sample shows about 120,000 clones, over 75% of them seen only once. After removal of 4 bases from V and 7 bases from J, the junction contained 4 bases not matched to a gene. In germline, CDR1 is SGDLS, CDR2 YYNGEE. The CDR3 consists of 14 residues. The sample comes from a study of blood T cell repertoires in COVID-19. Across the whole study: Acute and convalescent COVID-19 samples came from the United States, Italy and Spain. The cDNA or gDNA used as material had been derived from T cells, B-cell-depleted T cells, or PBMCs.

The source is an elderly man with acute or convalescent COVID-19. Material: peripheral blood. The genes are TRBV9 and TRBJ2-2; 10 bases agree with TRBD2. CDR3 bases: TGTGCCAGCAGCCTGCTAGCGGGGGTCGGGGAGCTGTTTTTT. Its protein is CASSLLAGVGELFF.